The present T cell receptor (beta chain) was sequenced within a study of CD8 T cells in Susac syndrome. The wider study: The Susac syndrome patients were therapy-naive, on corticosteroids, or on intravenous immunoglobulin alone at blood draw. Findings and limits, study-wide: CD8+ clonal expansion in Susac was maximal in TEMRA cells and in active patients.

An amount of RNA that ranged from roughly 0.5 to 1 ug was reverse transcribed with random hexamers. With immunoSEQ multiplex PCR, TCR beta CDR3 was amplified across 54 Vbeta and 13 Jbeta. TCRdb fed the immunoSEQ multiplex PCR reads into MiXCR, producing one record per CDR3 protein. The table includes tens of thousands of distinct CDR3 sequences, roughly 96% detected once. The CDR3 runs 16 residues. Trimming at V came to 1 base and at J to 2 bases, leaving 5 bases not matched to a gene. Germline V gene sequence: CDR1 SGHTA, CDR2 FQGNSA. The patients with Susac syndrome satisfied recently defined diagnostic criteria for either definite or probable disease. A word on this clonotype: Its cognate antigen is unknown.

Material: CD8+ T cells from PBMCs. This sequence originates from a human donor with Susac syndrome. J is TRBJ2-3 and V is TRBV7-2, with 8 bases matching TRBD2. Here the CDR3 reads CASSLVSGGATDTQYF. The CDR3 nucleotides are TGTGCCAGCAGCTTAGTATCGGGGGGGGCCACAGATACGCAGTATTTT.